This T cell receptor (beta chain) was sequenced for a study of T cells in Graves' hyperthyroidism and ophthalmopathy. Study conclusions and caveats: Among thyroid clonotypes expanded above 0.001, most also appeared in blood.

Amplified TCR beta CDR3 regions derived from RNA transcripts. HTBI primers drove first-round RT-PCR of the TCR CDR3. One entry per CDR3 protein results from TCRdb running MiXCR on the multiplex PCR reads. The sample yields roughly 380,000 distinct CDR3 sequences, roughly 12% seen once. In the case of this clonotype: No antigen is known for it.

Exclusion of a patient resulted from uncontrolled infection, other autoimmune disease, pregnancy or lactation. Blood sampling occurred at first hyperthyroidism diagnosis, ahead of any ophthalmopathy symptoms. Out of over 7.5 ml of fresh peripheral blood came the PBMCs. Germline V gives CDR1 MNHNS, CDR2 SASEGT. V lost 5 bases and J lost 2; bases outside the gene matches: 9. The CDR3 spans 17 residues. The J gene is TRBJ2-6, the V gene TRBV6-1, with TRBD1 matching 7 bases. The receptor comes from a man aged 25 to 45 with Graves' hyperthyroidism that later progressed to Graves' ophthalmopathy. The material sequenced was blood. For the CDR3, the DNA is TGTGCCAGCAGTAACAGGGGTTTGGGTACTGGGGCCAACGTCCTGACTTTC. Protein product: CASSNRGLGTGANVLTF.